Sequencing of this T cell receptor (beta chain) was carried out in a study of CD8 T cells in Susac syndrome. Notes on the study in general: The number of individuals included in the study's TCR sequencing and HLA analysis was acknowledged as relatively small.

With respect to this clonotype: The antigen is unknown. An end of the junction does not agree with germline; a read error may underlie this.

CDR1 SQVTM and CDR2 ANQGSEA come from the germline V gene. The CDR3 totals 12 residues. The sequenced target, TCR beta, came from blood CD8+ and CD4+ T cells. Reverse transcription of roughly 0.45 to 1 ug RNA was carried out with random hexamers. Amplification of the TCR beta CDR3 was carried out by immunoSEQ multiplex PCR, which spanned a total of 54 Vbeta and 13 Jbeta segments. TCRdb ran MiXCR on the immunoSEQ multiplex PCR reads and lists one entry per CDR3 protein. This table holds about 130,000 distinct CDR3 sequences, about 93% found once. This receptor was taken from a human donor in good health. V and J are TRBV29-1 and TRBJ2-7; perhaps D is TRBD1 or TRBD2 (5 bases each). Sample: CD4+ T cells from PBMCs. CDR3 nucleotides: TGCAGCTTTGAAGGGACCACCTACGAGCAGTACTTC. Its translation: CSFEGTTYEQYF.